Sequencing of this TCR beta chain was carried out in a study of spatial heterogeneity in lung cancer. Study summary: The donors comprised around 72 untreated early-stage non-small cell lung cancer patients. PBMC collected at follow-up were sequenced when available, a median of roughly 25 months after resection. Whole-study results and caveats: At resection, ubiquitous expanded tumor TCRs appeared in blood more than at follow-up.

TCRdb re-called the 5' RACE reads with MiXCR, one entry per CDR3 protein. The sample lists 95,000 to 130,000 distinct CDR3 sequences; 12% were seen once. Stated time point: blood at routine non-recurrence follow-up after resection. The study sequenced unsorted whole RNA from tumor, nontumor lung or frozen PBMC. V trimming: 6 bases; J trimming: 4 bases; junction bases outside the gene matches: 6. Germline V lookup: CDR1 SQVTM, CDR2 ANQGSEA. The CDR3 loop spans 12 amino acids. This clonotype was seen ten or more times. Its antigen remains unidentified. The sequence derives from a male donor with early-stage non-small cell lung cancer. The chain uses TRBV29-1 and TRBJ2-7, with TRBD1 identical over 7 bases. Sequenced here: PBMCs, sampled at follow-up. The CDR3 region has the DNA TGCAGCGTCAACGACAGGGCTTACGAGCAGTACTTC. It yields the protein CSVNDRAYEQYF.